This note documents a single T cell receptor beta chain sequence. Its antigen is not known. Sequencing was performed with immunoSEQ multiplex PCR; in TCRdb, only in-frame clones are kept and a portion is missing. The sample shows around 350,000 clones, approximately 90% of them seen only once. These data belong to a study of cytomegalovirus exposure and HLA in healthy donors. Overall study: The roughly 670 first-cohort repertoires shared a platform with the 110 or so validation repertoires, as reported in a later analysis.

CDR1 MGHRA and CDR2 YSYEKL come from the germline V gene. V was cut by 2 bases and J by 10 bases, with 6 bases left in between. This CDR3 comprises 11 residues. Regarding the study as a whole: Cytomegalovirus association was assigned to about 180 TCR beta chains.

This sequence was found in a woman younger than 35 in good health and CMV-seronegative. The rearrangement links TRBV4-1 to TRBJ2-1; D is undetermined. The sequenced material came from PBMCs. Here the CDR3 DNA reads TGCGCCAGCAGCCAAAGACTCGAGCAGTTCTTC. Its protein product is CASSQRLEQFF.